This T cell receptor (beta chain) was obtained from a study of blood T cell repertoires in COVID-19. Study-wide context: Both acute and convalescent COVID-19 samples were obtained from the United States, Italy and Spain.

Repertoires were generated with immunoSEQ multiplex PCR, while TCRdb's copy carries only in-frame clones and drops some. The sample has over 250,000 clones, around 90% seen once; the top ten hold roughly 2.5%. The CDR3 covers 14 residues. Unmatched junction bases numbered 5, after V lost 1 base and J lost 6 bases. The germline CDR1 and CDR2 sequences are LGHDT and YNNKEL (reference sequence). Those enrolled, adults aged about 18 to 89 years, came from some 23 US areas. The study counted Cohort 3 donors as recovered given two negative PCRs, clearance, or symptom resolution. V usage is TRBV3-1 (or the pseudogene TRBV3-2) and J usage is TRBJ1-1; TRBD1 matches at 7 bases. This clonotype was obtained from a man aged 60 to 69 who had recovered from COVID-19. The sample was PBMCs or T cells enriched from blood (not recorded which). CDR3 DNA: TGTGCCAGCAGCCAAGTAGGCAGGGGGGCTGAAGCTTTCTTT. Amino acid sequence: CASSQVGRGAEAFF.